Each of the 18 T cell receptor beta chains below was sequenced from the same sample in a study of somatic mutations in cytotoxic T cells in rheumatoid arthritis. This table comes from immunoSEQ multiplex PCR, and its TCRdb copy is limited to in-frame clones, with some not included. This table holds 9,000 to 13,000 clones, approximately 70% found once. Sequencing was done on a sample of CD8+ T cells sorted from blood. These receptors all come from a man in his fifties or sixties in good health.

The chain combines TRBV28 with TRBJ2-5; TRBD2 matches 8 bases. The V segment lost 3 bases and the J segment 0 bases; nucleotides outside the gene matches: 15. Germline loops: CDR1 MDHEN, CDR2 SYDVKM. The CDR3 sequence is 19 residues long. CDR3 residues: CASSFNEELAGRYQETQYF. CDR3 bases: TGTGCCAGCAGTTTTAACGAGGAATTAGCGGGACGGTACCAAGAGACCCAGTACTTC.

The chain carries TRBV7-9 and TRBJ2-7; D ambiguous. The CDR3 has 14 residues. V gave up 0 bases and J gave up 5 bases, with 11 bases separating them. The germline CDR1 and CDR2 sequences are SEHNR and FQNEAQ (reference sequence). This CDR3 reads CASSLAVTSDEQYF. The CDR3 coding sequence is TGTGCCAGCAGCTTAGCTGTGACATCCGACGAGCAGTACTTC.

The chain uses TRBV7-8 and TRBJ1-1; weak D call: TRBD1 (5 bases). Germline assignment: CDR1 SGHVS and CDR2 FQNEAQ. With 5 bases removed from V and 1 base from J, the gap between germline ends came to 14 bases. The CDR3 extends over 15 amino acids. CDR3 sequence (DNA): TGTGCCAGCAGCCCAGAGGGGCGGACGAACACTGAAGCTTTCTTT. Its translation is CASSPEGRTNTEAFF.

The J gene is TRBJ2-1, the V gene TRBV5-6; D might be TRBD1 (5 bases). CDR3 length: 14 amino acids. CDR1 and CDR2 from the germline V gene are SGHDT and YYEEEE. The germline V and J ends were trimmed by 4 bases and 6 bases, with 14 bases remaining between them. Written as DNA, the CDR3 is TGTGCCAGCAGCACAACAGGATCCACCAATGAGCAGTTCTTC. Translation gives CASSTTGSTNEQFF.

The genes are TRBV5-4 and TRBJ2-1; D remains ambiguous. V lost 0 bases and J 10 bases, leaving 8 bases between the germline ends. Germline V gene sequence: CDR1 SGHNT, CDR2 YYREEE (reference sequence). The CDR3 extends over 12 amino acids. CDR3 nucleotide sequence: TGTGCCAGCAGCTTGGGCGAACGCGAGCAGTTCTTC. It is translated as CASSLGEREQFF.

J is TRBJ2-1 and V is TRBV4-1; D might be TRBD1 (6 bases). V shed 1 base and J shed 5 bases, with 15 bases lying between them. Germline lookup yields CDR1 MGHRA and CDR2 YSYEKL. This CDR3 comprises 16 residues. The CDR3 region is CASSQAEGQRNNEQFF. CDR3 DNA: TGCGCCAGCAGCCAAGCTGAGGGACAACGGAACAATGAGCAGTTCTTC.

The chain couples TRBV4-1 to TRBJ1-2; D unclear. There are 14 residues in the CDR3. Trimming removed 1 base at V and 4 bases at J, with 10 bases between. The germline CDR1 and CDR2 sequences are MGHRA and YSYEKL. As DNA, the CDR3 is TGCGCCAGCAGCCAAGTTCAAGGAGGCTATGGCTACACCTTC. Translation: CASSQVQGGYGYTF.

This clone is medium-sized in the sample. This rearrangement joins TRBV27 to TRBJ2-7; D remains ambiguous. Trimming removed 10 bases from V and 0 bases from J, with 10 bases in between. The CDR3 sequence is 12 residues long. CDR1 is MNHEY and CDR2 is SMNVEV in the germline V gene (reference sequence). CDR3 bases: TGTGCCACCTTTACAAGCTCCTACGAGCAGTACTTC. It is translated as CATFTSSYEQYF.

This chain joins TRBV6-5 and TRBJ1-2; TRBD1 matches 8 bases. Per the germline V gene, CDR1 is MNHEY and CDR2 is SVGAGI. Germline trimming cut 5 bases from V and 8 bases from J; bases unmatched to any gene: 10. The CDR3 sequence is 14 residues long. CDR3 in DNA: TGTGCCAGCAGTCTGCTTCTGACAGGGGACGGCTACACCTTC. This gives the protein CASSLLLTGDGYTF.

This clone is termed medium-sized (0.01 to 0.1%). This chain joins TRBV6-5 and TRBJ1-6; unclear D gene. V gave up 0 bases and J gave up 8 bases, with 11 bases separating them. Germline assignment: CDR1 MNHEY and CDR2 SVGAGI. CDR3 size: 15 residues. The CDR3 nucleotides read TGTGCCAGCAGTTACTCCCCAGCTATGCATTCACCCCTCCACTTT. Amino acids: CASSYSPAMHSPLHF.

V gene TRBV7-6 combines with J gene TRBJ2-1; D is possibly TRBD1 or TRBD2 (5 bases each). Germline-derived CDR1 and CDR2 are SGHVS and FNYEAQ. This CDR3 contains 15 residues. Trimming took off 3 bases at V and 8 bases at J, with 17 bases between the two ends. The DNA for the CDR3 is TGTGCCAGCAGCTTTGGGGGAAAGCGCGAGGATGAGCAGTTCTTC. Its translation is CASSFGGKREDEQFF.

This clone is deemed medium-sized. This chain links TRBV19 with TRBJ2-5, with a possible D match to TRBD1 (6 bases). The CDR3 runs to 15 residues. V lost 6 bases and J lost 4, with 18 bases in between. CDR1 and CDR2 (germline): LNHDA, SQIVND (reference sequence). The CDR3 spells CASSPDRSTGETQYF. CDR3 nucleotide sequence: TGTGCCAGTAGCCCTGACAGGTCAACGGGAGAGACCCAGTACTTC.

The CDR3 spells CASSLVQNSGNTIYF. The DNA for the CDR3 is TGTGCCAGCAGCTTAGTACAGAACTCTGGAAACACCATATATTTT. V usage is TRBV7-8 and J usage is TRBJ1-3; no definite D call. This CDR3 comprises 15 residues. With 1 base removed from V and 0 bases from J, the gap between germline ends came to 7 bases. From germline, CDR1 is SGHVS and CDR2 FQNEAQ.

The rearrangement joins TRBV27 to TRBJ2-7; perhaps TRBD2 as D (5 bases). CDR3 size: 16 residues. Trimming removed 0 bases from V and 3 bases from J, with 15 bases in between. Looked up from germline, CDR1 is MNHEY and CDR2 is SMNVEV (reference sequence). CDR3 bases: TGTGCCAGCAGTTTATCGGGAGTCAGTTCCCACTACGAGCAGTACTTC. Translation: CASSLSGVSSHYEQYF.

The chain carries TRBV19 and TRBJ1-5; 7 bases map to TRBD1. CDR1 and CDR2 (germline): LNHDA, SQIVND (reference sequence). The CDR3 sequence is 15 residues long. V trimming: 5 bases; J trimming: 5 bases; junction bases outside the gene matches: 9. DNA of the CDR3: TGTGCCAGTAGTGGCAGGGGGGAAGGCTATCAGCCCCAGCATTTT. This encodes CASSGRGEGYQPQHF. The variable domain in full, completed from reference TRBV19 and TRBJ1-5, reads DGGITQSPKYLFRKEGQNVTLSCEQNLNHDAMYWYRQDPGQGLRLIYYSQIVNDFQKGDIAEGYSVSREKKESFPLTVTSAQKNPTAFYLCASSGRGEGYQPQHFGDGTRLSIL.

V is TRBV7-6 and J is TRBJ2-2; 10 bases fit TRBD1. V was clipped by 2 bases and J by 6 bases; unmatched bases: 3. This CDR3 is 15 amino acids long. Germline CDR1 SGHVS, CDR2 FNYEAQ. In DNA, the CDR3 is TGTGCCAGCAGCTTATTGACAGGGGGCTCCGGGGAGCTGTTTTTT. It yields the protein CASSLLTGGSGELFF.

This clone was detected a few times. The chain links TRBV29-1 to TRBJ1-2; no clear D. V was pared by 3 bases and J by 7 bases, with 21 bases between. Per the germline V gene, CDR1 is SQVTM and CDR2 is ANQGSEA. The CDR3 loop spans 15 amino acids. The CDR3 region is CSVDRPPTGAGGYTF. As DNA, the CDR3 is TGCAGCGTTGATCGCCCACCGACGGGAGCGGGTGGCTACACCTTC.

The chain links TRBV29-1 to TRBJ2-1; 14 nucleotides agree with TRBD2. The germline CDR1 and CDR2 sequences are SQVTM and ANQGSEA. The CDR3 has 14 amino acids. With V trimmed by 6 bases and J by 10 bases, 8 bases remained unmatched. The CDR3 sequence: CSVVGTSGGREQFF. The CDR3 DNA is TGCAGCGTCGTCGGGACTAGCGGGGGCAGAGAGCAGTTCTTC.